In its sample, the clone carrying this T cell receptor (beta chain) was seen a few times. This sample is drawn from a study of T cells after yellow fever vaccination. For the study at large: Fractions low in cell number were prepared with SMART-Seq v4 Ultra Low Input. General observations from the study: Most primary-vaccination clones recurred post-booster (under 98% CD4, about 90% CD8). Weaker, the secondary response peaked sooner, at day 5 versus 15.

The CDR3 runs to 13 residues. Germline CDR1 reads SGHVS; CDR2 reads FQNEAQ. Trimming removed 4 bases at V and 8 bases at J, with 14 bases between. TCRdb reprocessed the 5' RACE reads with MiXCR, giving one entry per CDR3 protein. The sample lists approximately 96,000 distinct CDR3 sequences; about 8.4% were seen once. V gene TRBV7-8 combines with J gene TRBJ1-2, with a possible D match to TRBD1 (5 bases). The input for sequencing was CD8+ T cells not binding an NS4B(214-222) dextramer, sorted from PBMCs, taken around 14 days after the first yellow fever vaccination. The sequence derives from a man younger than 35 who received the YFV17D yellow fever vaccine. The CDR3 DNA sequence: TGTGCCAGCAGCTCGACAGCCGGAGGAGGCTACACCTTC. Translation: CASSSTAGGGYTF. The full variable domain, rest sourced from reference TRBV7-8 and TRBJ1-2, is GAGVSQSPRYKVAKRGQDVALRCDPISGHVSLFWYQQALGQGPEFLTYFQNEAQLDKSGLPSDRFFAERPEGSVSTLKIQRTQQEDSAVYLCASSSTAGGGYTFGSGTRLTVV.